These 9 T cell receptor beta chains came from one sample sequenced in a study of T-cell memory formation after mild COVID-19. MiXCR, run by TCRdb on the 5' RACE reads, gives a single entry per CDR3 protein. The repertoire holds 300,000 to 350,000 distinct CDR3 sequences, with about 13% as singletons. The sequencing sample was made of PBMCs or a T cell subset sorted from them (not recorded which). The receptors stem from a man aged 18 to 30 who had mild COVID-19 (a few samples of this study predate the infection). Cell type and time point are not known.

The table lists this clonotype with a few counts. The chain carries TRBV20-1 and TRBJ1-2; D gene uncertain. Trimming took off 6 bases at V and 4 bases at J, with 12 bases between the two ends. The germline V gene encodes CDR1 DFQATT and CDR2 SNEGSKA (reference sequence). CDR3 length: 12 residues. This chain's CDR3 is CSASLLGYGYTF. DNA for the CDR3: TGCAGTGCCAGCCTCCTCGGCTATGGCTACACCTTC.

This clonotype was detected ten times or more. The chain joins TRBV29-1 to TRBJ2-1; TRBD1 might be the D (6 bases). Germline values: CDR1 SQVTM, CDR2 ANQGSEA. V lost 6 bases and J lost 4, with 16 bases in between. The CDR3 has 14 residues. The CDR3 DNA sequence: TGCAGCGTCGCGATAGGGGGTCCTTACAATGAGCAGTTCTTC. The encoded protein is CSVAIGGPYNEQFF.

This clonotype was seen repeatedly, ten times or more. This chain uses TRBV12-3 or TRBV12-4 with TRBJ2-2; 11 positions agree with TRBD2. The CDR3 is made up of 15 amino acids. V shed 5 bases and J 3 bases; nucleotides not matched to a gene: 2. CDR3 residues: CASSALAGDTGELFF. The CDR3 DNA follows: TGTGCCAGCAGTGCACTAGCGGGGGACACCGGGGAGCTGTTTTTT.

This clonotype has just a few counts. The chain uses TRBV12-3 or TRBV12-4 and TRBJ2-7, with D unclear. The ends were cut back, 2 bases at V and 5 bases at J, with 13 bases in the middle. This CDR3 is built from 14 residues. The CDR3, as DNA: TGTGCCAGCAGTTTAAGCCTCCTTGGTAACGAGCAGTACGTC. Translating it yields CASSLSLLGNEQYV.

The rearrangement joins TRBV11-2 to TRBJ2-3, with TRBD1 matching over 11 bases. Trimming at V came to 4 bases and at J to 2 bases, leaving 5 bases not matched to a gene. Looked up from germline, CDR1 is SGHAT and CDR2 is FQNNGV. The CDR3 has 16 residues. CDR3 loop: CASSSRDRGVTDTQYF. The CDR3 DNA follows: TGTGCCAGCAGCTCCCGGGACAGGGGGGTCACAGATACGCAGTATTTT.

This clonotype was seen a few times. The gene calls are TRBV6-5 and TRBJ2-1; D not resolved. Trimming stripped 1 base from V and 3 bases from J, with 10 bases between. CDR3 length: 15 amino acids. The germline V gene has CDR1 MNHEY and CDR2 SVGAGI. The CDR3 protein is CASSYLPRNYNEQFF. CDR3 coding DNA: TGTGCCAGCAGTTACTTGCCTAGAAACTACAATGAGCAGTTCTTC.

V usage is TRBV29-1 and J usage is TRBJ2-4, with TRBD2 as a possible D gene (5 bases). Germline lookup yields CDR1 SQVTM and CDR2 ANQGSEA. The V end lost 2 bases, the J end lost 0 bases, and 8 bases lay between the germline ends. CDR3 size: 14 residues. The CDR3: CSVEKGEAKNIQYF. CDR3 DNA: TGCAGCGTTGAAAAGGGAGAAGCCAAAAACATTCAGTACTTC.

The genes are TRBV20-1 and TRBJ1-3; perhaps TRBD1 as D (6 bases). The germline V and J ends were trimmed by 5 bases and 4 bases, with 12 bases remaining between them. This CDR3 spans 13 amino acids. Germline V CDR1 and CDR2: DFQATT, SNEGSKA (reference sequence). The CDR3 region has the DNA TGCAGTGCTCAACAGGGTTACGGAAACACCATATATTTT. Residues: CSAQQGYGNTIYF.

The rearrangement uses TRBV2 and TRBJ2-3; D is uncertain. The germline gives CDR1 SNHLY, CDR2 FYNNEI. The CDR3 length is 13 residues. With 3 bases removed from V and 3 bases from J, the gap between germline ends came to 7 bases. The CDR3 protein is CASSDAETDTQYF. The CDR3 DNA reads as TGTGCCAGCAGTGACGCGGAGACAGATACGCAGTATTTT.